Following are 18 T cell receptor beta chains from one sample sequenced in a study of Ad26.COV2.S vaccination and SARS-CoV-2 variants. Some clones are missing from TCRdb's copy, which holds only in-frame ones; the method was immunoSEQ multiplex PCR. The data show some 350,000 clones, 92% seen once. Sequenced here: peripheral blood, sampled after recovery from COVID-19. The receptors shown here come from a human donor who had recovered from COVID-19.

This clone was seen a single time. This chain links TRBV6-5 with TRBJ1-1; 11 positions agree with TRBD1. Germline trimming cut 7 bases from V and 8 bases from J; bases unmatched to any gene: 9. This CDR3 contains 14 residues. Germline V gene data show CDR1 as MNHEY and CDR2 as SVGAGI. The DNA for the CDR3 is TGTGCCAGCAATACGGACAGGGGGCTTCCAGAAGCTTTCTTT. Translation gives CASNTDRGLPEAFF.

The rearrangement joins TRBV2 to TRBJ1-1; D not resolved. The CDR3 covers 13 residues. Germline V gene lookup returns CDR1 SNHLY and CDR2 FYNNEI. V lost 3 bases and J 11 bases, leaving 16 bases between the germline ends. This CDR3 is CASSESPRTVAFF. In DNA form, the CDR3 reads TGTGCCAGCAGTGAGTCCCCTCGTACGGTTGCTTTCTTT.

The chain is built from TRBV3-1 (or the pseudogene TRBV3-2) and TRBJ2-7; 12 bases map to TRBD1. Trimming cost V 4 bases and J 12 bases; bases outside gene matches: 10. The CDR3 totals 14 residues. Germline V gives CDR1 LGHDT, CDR2 YNNKEL (reference sequence). CDR3 residues: CASSLRDRGRIRYF. For the CDR3, the DNA is TGTGCCAGCAGCCTCCGGGACAGGGGGCGGATAAGGTACTTC.

This chain's CDR3 is CASSQTGGSQETQYF. The CDR3 nucleotides read TGCGCCAGCAGCCAGACCGGGGGCTCCCAAGAGACCCAGTACTTC. V is TRBV4-1 and J is TRBJ2-5; either TRBD1 or TRBD2 may supply D (6 bases each). This CDR3 has 15 amino acids. Trimming cost V 3 bases and J 1 base, with 12 bases left between them. Germline lookup yields CDR1 MGHRA and CDR2 YSYEKL.

The chain links TRBV10-3 to TRBJ2-7, with D maybe TRBD1 (6 bases). Germline assignment: CDR1 ENHRY and CDR2 SYGVKD. V was trimmed by 8 bases and J by 6 bases, leaving 17 bases between them. This CDR3 has 13 amino acids. CDR3 region: CAIGSSGATEQYF. In nucleotides, the CDR3 is TGTGCCATCGGATCGTCAGGGGCAACCGAGCAGTACTTC.

In this sample, this clone turned up once. The chain uses TRBV14 and TRBJ1-6; a possible D gene is TRBD1 (5 bases). The germline gives CDR1 SGHDN, CDR2 FVKESK. This CDR3 region has 16 residues. With 6 bases removed from V and 7 bases from J, the gap between germline ends came to 19 bases. CDR3 loop: CASRRTTGELNSPLHF. In DNA form, the CDR3 reads TGTGCCAGCAGGAGGACCACGGGGGAATTGAATTCACCCCTCCACTTT.

This rearrangement joins TRBV7-9 to TRBJ2-1; perhaps TRBD1 as D (5 bases). V was shortened by 0 bases and J by 1 base, with 7 bases between the two germline ends. CDR3 length equals 15 residues. Per the germline V gene, CDR1 is SEHNR and CDR2 is FQNEAQ (reference sequence). CDR3 region: CASSLAAGSYNEQFF. The CDR3 DNA reads as TGTGCCAGCAGCTTAGCGGCAGGGTCCTACAATGAGCAGTTCTTC.

This sequence joins TRBV9 and TRBJ2-7; 11 bases fit TRBD1. After removal of 3 bases from V and 0 bases from J, the junction contained 5 bases not matched to a gene. This CDR3 has 16 residues. Germline V gene sequence: CDR1 SGDLS, CDR2 YYNGEE. The CDR3 DNA reads TGTGCCAGCAGCGGACCCGGGACAGGGGGCTCCTACGAGCAGTACTTC. Translating gives CASSGPGTGGSYEQYF. The full variable domain, with the rest looked up from reference TRBV9 and TRBJ2-7, is DSGVTQTPKHLITATGQRVTLRCSPRSGDLSVYWYQQSLDQGLQFLIQYYNGEERAKGNILERFSAQQFPDLHSELNLSSLELGDSALYFCASSGPGTGGSYEQYFGPGTRLTVT.

The CDR3 reads CASSRGLGANQPQHF. In DNA, the CDR3 is TGTGCCAGCAGCCGGGGCCTAGGGGCCAATCAGCCCCAGCATTTT. V usage is TRBV4-2 and J usage is TRBJ1-5, with D tentatively TRBD1 (5 bases). The V gene's germline CDR1 is LGHNA and CDR2 YNFKEQ. V lost 4 bases and J 3 bases, leaving 13 bases between the germline ends. The CDR3 is 15 residues long.

J is TRBJ2-5 and V is TRBV5-1; 8 bases line up with TRBD2. V shed 1 base, J shed 2 bases, and the junction held 1 base outside the gene matches. The CDR3 runs 14 residues. CDR1 is SGHRS, CDR2 YFSETQ, per germline. The chain's CDR3 is CASSLIAGQETQYF. The CDR3 DNA reads TGCGCCAGCAGCTTGATAGCGGGGCAAGAGACCCAGTACTTC.

This clone was observed a few times. V and J are TRBV2 and TRBJ1-5, with D possibly being TRBD1 (6 bases). The CDR3 is 15 residues long. The V gene lost 6 bases and the J gene lost 1 base, with 13 bases spanning the gap. Germline loops: CDR1 SNHLY, CDR2 FYNNEI. The chain's CDR3 is CASSLQGPSNQPQHF. The CDR3 nucleotides read TGTGCCAGCAGCTTACAGGGTCCAAGCAATCAGCCCCAGCATTTT. Combining the CDR3 with reference TRBV2 and TRBJ1-5 gives the whole variable domain EPEVTQTPSHQVTQMGQEVILRCVPISNHLYFYWYRQILGQKVEFLVSFYNNEISEKSEIFDDQFSVERPDGSNFTLKIRSTKLEDSAMYFCASSLQGPSNQPQHFGDGTRLSIL.

The chain couples TRBV9 to TRBJ2-1, with D perhaps matching TRBD2 (6 bases). This CDR3 spans 11 amino acids. Germline V gene data show CDR1 as SGDLS and CDR2 as YYNGEE. V was trimmed by 5 bases and J by 7 bases, leaving 7 bases between them. This CDR3 is CASSRGNEQFF. The CDR3 DNA is TGTGCCAGCAGTCGGGGGAATGAGCAGTTCTTC. Full variable domain (remainder filled in from reference TRBV9 and TRBJ2-1): DSGVTQTPKHLITATGQRVTLRCSPRSGDLSVYWYQQSLDQGLQFLIQYYNGEERAKGNILERFSAQQFPDLHSELNLSSLELGDSALYFCASSRGNEQFFGPGTRLTVL.

This sequence joins TRBV28 and TRBJ2-7; 7 bases agree with TRBD2. The CDR3 has 15 amino acids. Unmatched junction bases numbered 15, after V lost 8 bases and J lost 5 bases. The germline V gene has CDR1 MDHEN and CDR2 SYDVKM. CDR3 sequence (DNA): TGTGCCAGCTTCCCCCGGGGGGTCCGAAAGGACGAGCAGTACTTC. This codes for CASFPRGVRKDEQYF.

J is TRBJ2-7 and V is TRBV3-1 (or the pseudogene TRBV3-2); 8 bases map to TRBD2. V lost 2 bases, J lost 4 bases, and 10 bases stayed unmatched. This CDR3 has 16 residues. Per the germline V gene, CDR1 is LGHDT and CDR2 is YNNKEL (reference sequence). The CDR3 spells CASSQSPRGAQYEQYF. For the CDR3, the DNA is TGTGCCAGCAGCCAAAGTCCGCGGGGGGCTCAGTACGAGCAGTACTTC.

J is TRBJ1-5 and V is TRBV7-8; no clear D. Germline CDR1 and CDR2: SGHVS and FQNEAQ. The V gene lost 0 bases and the J gene lost 2 bases, with 5 bases spanning the gap. The CDR3 sequence is 14 residues long. The CDR3, as DNA: TGTGCCAGCAGCTTAGCGCGGGGCAATCAGCCCCAGCATTTT. It specifies CASSLARGNQPQHF.

As regards this clone: Additional DNA sequences in this sample encode the identical CDR3. This chain joins TRBV5-1 and TRBJ2-1; TRBD2 might be the D (6 bases). CDR3 length: 15 amino acids. Germline assignment: CDR1 SGHRS and CDR2 YFSETQ. Trimming took 4 bases from V and 0 from J, leaving 11 bases between them. The CDR3 bases are TGCGCCAGCAGCCGGGACGGGAGCTCCTACAATGAGCAGTTCTTC. Amino acids: CASSRDGSSYNEQFF.

This chain joins TRBV19 and TRBJ2-2; the D gene could be TRBD1 or TRBD2 (7 bases each). The length of the CDR3 is 17 residues. Trimming took 3 bases from V and 3 from J, leaving 17 bases between them. CDR1 and CDR2 (germline): LNHDA, SQIVND (reference sequence). In nucleotides, the CDR3 is TGTGCCAGTAGTATCCCGGCAGCAGGGGGGGACACCGGGGAGCTGTTTTTT. Translating gives CASSIPAAGGDTGELFF.

This chain connects TRBV4-3 to TRBJ2-3; 12 bases fit TRBD1. This CDR3 spans 17 amino acids. Trimming cost V 4 bases and J 5 bases; bases outside gene matches: 10. Per the germline V gene, CDR1 is LGHNA and CDR2 is YSLEER. CDR3 protein: CASSLEVGDRGRDTQYF. CDR3 nucleotides: TGCGCCAGCAGCCTCGAAGTCGGGGACAGGGGGCGAGATACGCAGTATTTT.